The source of this T cell receptor (beta chain) is a study of T-cell memory formation after mild COVID-19 (dated by TCRdb to the early 2020s). Study-level background: TCR sequence clusters from the two donors were largely donor specific. In a couple of donors, T-cell clones that expanded and contracted after mild COVID-19 were tracked by sequencing TCRalpha and TCRbeta repertoires over time. The cohort was made up of two young adult volunteers, one female and one male, who were previously healthy. What the research found in general, with its limitations: Contracting CD4+ clones were located mainly in the CM and EM memory subsets, whereas CD8+ clones were found to be enriched in EMRA. Some responding clones were detected in pre-infection memory, which suggested that pre-existing cross-reactive memory T cells had joined the SARS-CoV-2 response. The second-wave clones that peaked on day 37 were not confirmed to be SARS-CoV-2 specific. Only a couple of mild cases were covered in the study, and larger cohorts including severe cases with pre-infection samples were considered necessary. From day 15 to 85, contracting clones showed balanced CD4/CD8 phenotypes, whereas a second wave of clones that expanded from day 15 to 37 leaned towards CD4+.

These reads were obtained on an Illumina NovaSeq 6000. TCRalpha and TCRbeta cDNA libraries were built by 5'RACE with constant-segment primers, adding sample barcodes and unique molecular identifiers. RNA was extracted from every sample with Trizol reagent. Library amplification was performed in two PCR steps, and a second sample barcode and Illumina TruSeq adapters were introduced in the second step. Sequencing of libraries was performed on an Illumina NovaSeq with 2 x 150 bp paired-end reads. In the original analysis: Reads were demultiplexed and collapsed into UMI-guided consensus sequences with migec v1.2.7. Using mixcr v2.1.11, UMI consensuses were aligned to TRA and TRB V and J templates and then assembled into clonotypes. A clonotype was counted as expanded or contracted only when both edgeR and NoisET called the clonotype significant, with the noise models trained on biological replicates. For edgeR calls, the cutoffs were a false discovery rate-adjusted p below 0.01 and a log2 fold-change threshold of 1. As an exploratory analysis of dynamics, PCA with hierarchical clustering was applied to max-normalized trajectories of the 1000 most abundant clonotypes. Separately sequenced CD4+ and CD8+ repertoires were used to assign the CD4 or CD8 phenotype of responding clones. Clones were called with MiXCR by TCRdb after fastp trimmed the public reads at Q25, and only in-frame beta chains were retained. Records with the same CDR3 protein are collapsed into one entry carrying the most frequent genes and DNA. These V and J calls originate from TCRdb's pipeline instead of the authors' own analysis. The sample table records fewer than 700,000 distinct CDR3 sequences; less than 25% of these occur just once. About 8.4% of the sample belongs to the ten largest clones.

This clonotype has just one count. This clone's antigen is unknown. Per-base quality was not reported, and no clone a single base away is much larger than it. PBMCs were isolated by Ficoll-Paque density gradient centrifugation. CDR1 SQVTM and CDR2 ANQGSEA were looked up in the germline V gene. Trimming takes 6 bases from V and 6 bases from J, and the germline ends sit 18 bases apart. The CDR3 sequence holds 14 residues, the cysteine and phenylalanine included. Only the CDR3 part of the read is kept: 42 bases, read in frame from the first base. Sequences were obtained from PBMCs or a T cell subset sorted from them (not recorded which). This clonotype was obtained from an adult woman who had mild COVID-19 (a few samples of this study predate the infection). The sample titles of this study are shuffled in the database, so cell type and time point are left out; the donor was told from shared clones. This sequence uses TRBV29-1 and TRBJ2-1, with TRBD2 tentatively as D gene (6 bases match). The CDR3 loop reads CSVVLTSAPNEQFF. The nucleotide sequence reads TGCAGCGTGGTTTTGACTAGTGCTCCCAATGAGCAGTTCTTC.